The rows below give T cell receptor beta chains drawn from one sample of a study of blood T cell repertoires in COVID-19. Sequencing used immunoSEQ multiplex PCR; TCRdb keeps in-frame clones, though not all of them. Of some 460,000 clones in the sample, 87% are singletons; the top ten hold under 0.85%. Sample: PBMCs or T cells enriched from blood (not recorded which). The receptors here all came from a woman aged 18-35 years who had recovered from COVID-19. Both conserved end residues are trimmed from each CDR3. The D gene is left open where the match is weak.

TRBV6-5 . ASERTVSSYEQY
TRBV6-5 TRBD2 ASILTSGSYEQY
TRBV15 TRBD1 ATSEDRAANTGELF
TRBV29-1 . SSRGQLLDTQY
TRBV11-2 TRBD1 ASSLPDRDEQF
TRBV6-5 TRBD1 ASRPRRDSSYEQY
TRBV5-4 TRBD2 ASSPAGGQETQY
TRBV7-2 TRBD1 ASSLTPPPGQGNYGYT
TRBV14 . ASSQDGNSPLH
TRBV27 TRBD1 ASSLRDREMEETQY
TRBV5-1 TRBD2 ASSLSSGFAYNEQF
TRBV20-1 . SARFPGELF
TRBV11-2 . ASSRLYYEQY
TRBV28 . ASIRSGNSPLH
TRBV6-5 . ASSPRQEKLF
TRBV6-1 . ASREGGGLSSGNTIY
TRBV5-8 TRBD2 ASSPGTRSF
TRBV7-2 . ASSLTGTGELF
TRBV7-3 TRBD1 ASSLQGANYGYT
TRBV28 . ASSFNGRRDQPQH